This TCR beta chain originates from a study of post-analysis software for immune sequencing data. General study results and limits: Compared with controls, patients had more of five TRBV segments, including TRBV5-6, TRBV5-1 and TRBV20-1. There was significantly lower normalized Chao1 diversity in multiple sclerosis patients than in controls.

The germline gives CDR1 SGHDN, CDR2 FVKESK. CDR3 length: 18 amino acids. V was clipped by 4 bases and J by 0 bases, with 16 bases between them. Each TCR beta cDNA library carried unique molecular identifiers. MiXCR, run by TCRdb on the PCR reads, gives a single entry per CDR3 protein. Seen here are roughly 400,000 distinct CDR3 sequences, approximately 38% observed once, and the top ten hold around 8%. With respect to this clonotype: What it recognizes is unknown.

What was sequenced was blood. The rearrangement uses TRBV14 and TRBJ2-6, with D perhaps TRBD1 (5 bases). This receptor was taken from a girl aged 2-9 years with multiple sclerosis. This chain's CDR3 is CASSPTGKGRSGANVLTF. The CDR3 nucleotides read TGTGCCAGCAGCCCAACCGGCAAGGGGCGCTCTGGGGCCAACGTCCTGACTTTC.